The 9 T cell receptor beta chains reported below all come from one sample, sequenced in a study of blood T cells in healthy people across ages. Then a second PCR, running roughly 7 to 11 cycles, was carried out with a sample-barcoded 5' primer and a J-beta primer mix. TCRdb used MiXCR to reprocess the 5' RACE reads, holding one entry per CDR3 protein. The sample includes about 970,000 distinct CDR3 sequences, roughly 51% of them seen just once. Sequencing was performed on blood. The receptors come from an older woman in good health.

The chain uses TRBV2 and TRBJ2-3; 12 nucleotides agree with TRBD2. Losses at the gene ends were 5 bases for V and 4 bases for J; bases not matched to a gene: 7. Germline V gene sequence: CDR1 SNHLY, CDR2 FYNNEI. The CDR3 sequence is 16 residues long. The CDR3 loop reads CASSNLAGGPSDTQYF. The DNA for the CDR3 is TGTGCCAGCAGTAATCTAGCGGGAGGGCCTTCAGATACGCAGTATTTT.

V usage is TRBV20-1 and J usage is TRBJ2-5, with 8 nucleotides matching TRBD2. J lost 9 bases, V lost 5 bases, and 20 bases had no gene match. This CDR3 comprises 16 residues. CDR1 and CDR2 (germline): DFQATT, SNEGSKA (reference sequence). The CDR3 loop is CSAVPGGRIREKAQYF. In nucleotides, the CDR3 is TGCAGTGCTGTTCCGGGAGGGAGGATCCGAGAGAAGGCCCAGTACTTC.

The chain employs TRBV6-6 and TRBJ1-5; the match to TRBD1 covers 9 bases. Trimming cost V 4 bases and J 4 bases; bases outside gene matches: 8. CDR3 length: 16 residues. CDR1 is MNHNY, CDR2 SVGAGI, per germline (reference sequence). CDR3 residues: CASSSPSGQGNQPQHF. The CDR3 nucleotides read TGTGCCAGCAGTTCGCCCAGCGGACAGGGGAATCAGCCCCAGCATTTT.

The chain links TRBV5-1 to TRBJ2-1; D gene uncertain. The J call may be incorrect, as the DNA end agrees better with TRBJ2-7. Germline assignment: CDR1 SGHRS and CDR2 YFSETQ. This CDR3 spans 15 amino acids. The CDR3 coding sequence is TGCGCCAGCAGTTGGGGTGGAAGGTCCGACAATGAGCAGTACTTC. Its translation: CASSWGGRSDNEQYF.

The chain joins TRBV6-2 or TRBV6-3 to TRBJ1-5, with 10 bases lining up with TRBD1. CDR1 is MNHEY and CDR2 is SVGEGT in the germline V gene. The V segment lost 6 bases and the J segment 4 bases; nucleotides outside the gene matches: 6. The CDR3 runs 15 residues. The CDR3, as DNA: TGTGCCAGCAGAGGCTCGGGACAGGGGAATCAGCCCCAGCATTTT. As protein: CASRGSGQGNQPQHF.

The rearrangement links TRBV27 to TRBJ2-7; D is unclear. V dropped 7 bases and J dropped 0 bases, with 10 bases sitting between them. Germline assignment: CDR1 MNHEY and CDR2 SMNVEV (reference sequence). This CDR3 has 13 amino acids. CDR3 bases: TGTGCCAGCATCGCCCAAAACTCCTACGAGCAGTACTTC. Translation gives CASIAQNSYEQYF.

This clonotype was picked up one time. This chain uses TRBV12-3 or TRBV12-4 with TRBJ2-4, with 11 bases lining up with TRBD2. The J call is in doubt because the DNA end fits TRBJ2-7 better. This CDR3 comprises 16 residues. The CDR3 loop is CASSQLAGVPQDEQYF. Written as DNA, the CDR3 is TGTGCCAGCAGCCAACTAGCGGGGGTCCCACAGGACGAGCAGTACTTC.

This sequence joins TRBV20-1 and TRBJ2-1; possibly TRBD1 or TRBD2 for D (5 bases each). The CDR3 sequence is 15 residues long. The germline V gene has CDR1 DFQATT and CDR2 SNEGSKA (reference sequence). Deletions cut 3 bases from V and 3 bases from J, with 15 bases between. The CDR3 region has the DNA TGCAGTGCTAGGGGGGTCGAACGGGACTACAATGAGCAGTTCTTC. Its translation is CSARGVERDYNEQFF.

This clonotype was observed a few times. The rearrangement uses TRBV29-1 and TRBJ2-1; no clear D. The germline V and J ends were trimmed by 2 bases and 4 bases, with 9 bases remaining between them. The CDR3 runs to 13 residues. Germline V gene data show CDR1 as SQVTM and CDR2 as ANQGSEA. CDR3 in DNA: TGCAGCGTTGAAATGGAAGCTTACAATGAGCAGTTCTTC. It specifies CSVEMEAYNEQFF.